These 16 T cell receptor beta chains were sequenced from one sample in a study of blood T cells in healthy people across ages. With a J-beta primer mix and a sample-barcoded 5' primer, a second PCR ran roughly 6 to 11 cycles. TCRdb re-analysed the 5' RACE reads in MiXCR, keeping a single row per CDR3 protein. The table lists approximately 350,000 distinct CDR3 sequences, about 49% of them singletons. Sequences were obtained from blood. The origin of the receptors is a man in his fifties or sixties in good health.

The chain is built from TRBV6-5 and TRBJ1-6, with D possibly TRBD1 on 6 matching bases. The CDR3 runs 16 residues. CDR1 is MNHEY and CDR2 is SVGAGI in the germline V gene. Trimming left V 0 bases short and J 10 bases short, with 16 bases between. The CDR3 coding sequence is TGTGCCAGCAGTTACTCGAGAGTACAGGGAAGATCACCCCTCCACTTT. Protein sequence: CASSYSRVQGRSPLHF.

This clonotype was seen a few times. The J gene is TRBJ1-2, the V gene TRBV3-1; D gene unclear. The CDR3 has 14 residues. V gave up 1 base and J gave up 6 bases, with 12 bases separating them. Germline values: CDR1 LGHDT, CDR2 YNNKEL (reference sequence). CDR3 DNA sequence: TGTGCCAGCAGCCAAGTCGAAGGGTTGGATGGCTACACCTTC. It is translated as CASSQVEGLDGYTF.

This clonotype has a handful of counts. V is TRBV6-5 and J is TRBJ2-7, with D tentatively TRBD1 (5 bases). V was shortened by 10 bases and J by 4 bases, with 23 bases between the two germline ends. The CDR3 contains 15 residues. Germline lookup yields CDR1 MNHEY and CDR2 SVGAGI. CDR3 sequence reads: CATSGGGAGKYEQYF. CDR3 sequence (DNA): TGTGCCACTTCGGGCGGTGGTGCAGGGAAATACGAGCAGTACTTC.

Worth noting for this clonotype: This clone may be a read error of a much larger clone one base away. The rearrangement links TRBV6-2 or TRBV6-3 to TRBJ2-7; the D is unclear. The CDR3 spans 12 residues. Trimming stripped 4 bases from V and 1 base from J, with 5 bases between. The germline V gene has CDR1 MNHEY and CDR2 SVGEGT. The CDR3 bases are TGTGCCAGCAGTTCCCGGTCCTACGAGCAGTACTTC. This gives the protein CASSSRSYEQYF.

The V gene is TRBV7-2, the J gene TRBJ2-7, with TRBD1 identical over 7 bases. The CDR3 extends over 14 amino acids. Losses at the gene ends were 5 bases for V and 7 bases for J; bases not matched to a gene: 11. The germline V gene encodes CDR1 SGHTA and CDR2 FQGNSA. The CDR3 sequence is CASSPPGQKNEQYF. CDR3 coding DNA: TGTGCCAGCAGCCCGCCGGGACAGAAGAATGAGCAGTACTTC.

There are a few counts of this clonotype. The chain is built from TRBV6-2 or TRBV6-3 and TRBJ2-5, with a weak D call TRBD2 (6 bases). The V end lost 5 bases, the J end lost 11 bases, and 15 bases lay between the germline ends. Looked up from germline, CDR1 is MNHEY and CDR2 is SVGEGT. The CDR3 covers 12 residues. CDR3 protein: CASSADYREQYF. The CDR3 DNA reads TGTGCCAGCAGTGCTGACTACCGGGAGCAGTACTTC.

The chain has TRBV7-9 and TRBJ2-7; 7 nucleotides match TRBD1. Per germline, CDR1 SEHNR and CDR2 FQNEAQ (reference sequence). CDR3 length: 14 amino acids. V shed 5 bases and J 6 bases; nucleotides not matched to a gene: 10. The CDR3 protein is CASSTQTGTPEQYF. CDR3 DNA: TGTGCCAGCAGCACCCAGACAGGGACCCCCGAGCAGTACTTC.

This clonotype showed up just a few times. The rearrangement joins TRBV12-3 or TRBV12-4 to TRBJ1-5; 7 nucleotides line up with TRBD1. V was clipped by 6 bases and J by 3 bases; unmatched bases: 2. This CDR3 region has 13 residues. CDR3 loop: CASRDRPNQPQHF. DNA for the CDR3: TGTGCCAGCAGGGACAGGCCCAATCAGCCCCAGCATTTT.

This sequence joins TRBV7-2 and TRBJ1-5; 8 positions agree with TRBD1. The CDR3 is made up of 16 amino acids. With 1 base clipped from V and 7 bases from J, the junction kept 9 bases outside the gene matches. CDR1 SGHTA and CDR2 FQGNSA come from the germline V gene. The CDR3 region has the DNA TGTGCCAGCAGCTTAGTGGGCAGGGGGCTTGGGCAGCCCCAGCATTTT. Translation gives CASSLVGRGLGQPQHF.

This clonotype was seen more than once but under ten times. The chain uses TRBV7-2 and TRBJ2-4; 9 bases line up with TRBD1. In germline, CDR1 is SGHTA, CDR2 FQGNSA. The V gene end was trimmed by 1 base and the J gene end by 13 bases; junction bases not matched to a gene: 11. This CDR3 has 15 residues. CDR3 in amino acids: CASSLEATGGYEQYF. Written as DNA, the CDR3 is TGTGCCAGCAGCTTAGAGGCGACAGGGGGATATGAGCAGTACTTC.

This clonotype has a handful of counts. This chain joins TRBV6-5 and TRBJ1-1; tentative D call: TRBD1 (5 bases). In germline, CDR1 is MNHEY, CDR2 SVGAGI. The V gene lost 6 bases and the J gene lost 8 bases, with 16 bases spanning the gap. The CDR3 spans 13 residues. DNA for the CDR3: TGTGCCAGCAGAAACCCCACAGGATCCGAAGCTTTCTTT. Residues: CASRNPTGSEAFF.

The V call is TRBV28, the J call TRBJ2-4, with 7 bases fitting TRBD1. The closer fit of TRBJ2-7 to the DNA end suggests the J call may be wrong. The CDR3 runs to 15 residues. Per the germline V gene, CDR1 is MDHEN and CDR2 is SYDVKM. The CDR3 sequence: CASSQTGASSYEQYF. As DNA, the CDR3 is TGTGCCAGCAGCCAAACAGGGGCGAGCTCCTACGAGCAGTACTTC.

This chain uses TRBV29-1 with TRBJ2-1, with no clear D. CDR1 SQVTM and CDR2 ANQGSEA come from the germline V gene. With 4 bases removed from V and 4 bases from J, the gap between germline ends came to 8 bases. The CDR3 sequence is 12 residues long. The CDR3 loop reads CSVVGLYNEQFF. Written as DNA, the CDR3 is TGCAGCGTTGTCGGCTTATACAATGAGCAGTTCTTC.

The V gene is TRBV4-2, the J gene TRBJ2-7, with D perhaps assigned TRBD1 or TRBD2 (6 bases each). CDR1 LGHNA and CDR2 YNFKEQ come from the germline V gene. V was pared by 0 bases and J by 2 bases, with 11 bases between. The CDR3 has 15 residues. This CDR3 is CASSQEVGGPYEQYF. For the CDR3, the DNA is TGTGCCAGCAGCCAAGAGGTGGGGGGCCCCTACGAGCAGTACTTC.

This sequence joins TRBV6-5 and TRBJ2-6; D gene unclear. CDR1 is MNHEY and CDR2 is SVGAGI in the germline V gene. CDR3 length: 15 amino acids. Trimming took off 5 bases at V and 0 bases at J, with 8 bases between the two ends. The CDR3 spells CASSRVHSGANVLTF. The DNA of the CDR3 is TGTGCCAGCAGTCGGGTTCACTCTGGGGCCAACGTCCTGACTTTC.

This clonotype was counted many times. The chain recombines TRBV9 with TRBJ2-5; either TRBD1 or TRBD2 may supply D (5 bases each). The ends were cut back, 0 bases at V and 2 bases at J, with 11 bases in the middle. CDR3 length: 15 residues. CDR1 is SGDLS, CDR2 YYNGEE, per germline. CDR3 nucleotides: TGTGCCAGCAGCGTAGTGGGAGACAGACAAGAGACCCAGTACTTC. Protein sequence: CASSVVGDRQETQYF.